This T cell receptor (beta chain) was retrieved from a study of identical twins. This clonotype has more than one count but fewer than ten. The length of the CDR3 is 14 residues. CDR1 is MNHEY and CDR2 is SVGAGI in the germline V gene. The V gene end was trimmed by 2 bases and the J gene end by 7 bases; junction bases not matched to a gene: 4. In TCRdb, the 5' RACE reads were re-called with MiXCR into one record per CDR3 protein. The data hold 400,000 to 650,000 distinct CDR3 sequences, with approximately 22% observed a single time. The data were also submitted as part of a second study, on T cells expressing NK-cell markers.

V usage is TRBV6-5 and J usage is TRBJ1-2, with 10 positions matching TRBD1. The clonotype originates from a woman aged 18-29 years in good health. What was sequenced was CD4+ T cells sorted from blood. In DNA, the CDR3 is TGTGCCAGCAGTTACGGGACAGGGGTGTTTGGCTACACCTTC. As protein: CASSYGTGVFGYTF.